This record covers a single T cell receptor (beta chain). The table came from immunoSEQ multiplex PCR; TCRdb's copy has only in-frame clones and leaves some out. The repertoire holds 700,000 or so clones, approximately 85% seen once, with roughly 0.01% in the top ten. This record comes from a study of shared T cell receptors in the human thymus. This sample also belongs to another study, concerning human thymus T cells. According to that study: Corrective surgery for congenital heart defects was being performed on the healthy Finnish infants who served as donors. The thymus tissue came from resections taken during corrective heart surgery. Related research described thymic repertoires that were highly overlapping among unrelated individuals.

The sequencing input was thymocytes. This receptor was taken from a girl younger than two with a congenital heart defect.

CDR3 nucleotides: TGCAGCCTACAGGGGACCATGAACACTGAAGCTTTCTTT. This gives the protein CSLQGTMNTEAFF. The rearrangement uses TRBV29-1 and TRBJ1-1; 7 positions match TRBD1. The J segment lost 0 bases and the V segment lost 8 bases, leaving 6 bases of the junction unmatched. In germline, CDR1 is SQVTM, CDR2 ANQGSEA. This CDR3 comprises 13 residues.